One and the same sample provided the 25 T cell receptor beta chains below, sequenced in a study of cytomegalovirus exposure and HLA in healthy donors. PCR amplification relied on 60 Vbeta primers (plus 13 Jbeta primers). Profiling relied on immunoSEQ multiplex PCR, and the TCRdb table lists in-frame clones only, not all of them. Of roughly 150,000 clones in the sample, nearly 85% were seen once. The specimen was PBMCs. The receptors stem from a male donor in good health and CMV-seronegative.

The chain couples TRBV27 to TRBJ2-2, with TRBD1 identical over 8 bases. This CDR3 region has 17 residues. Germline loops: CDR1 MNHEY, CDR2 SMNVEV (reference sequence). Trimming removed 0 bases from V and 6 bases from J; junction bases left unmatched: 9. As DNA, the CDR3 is TGTGCCAGCAGTTTATCCAGGACAGGGTTCTCCCCCGGGGAGCTGTTTTTT. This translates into CASSLSRTGFSPGELFF.

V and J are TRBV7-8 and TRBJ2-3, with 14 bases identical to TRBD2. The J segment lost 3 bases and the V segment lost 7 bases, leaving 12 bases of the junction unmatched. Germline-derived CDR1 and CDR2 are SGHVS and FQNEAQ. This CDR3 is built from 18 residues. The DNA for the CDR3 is TGTGCCAGCATTTTACCGGGACTAGCGGGAGTGGGTACAGATACGCAGTATTTT. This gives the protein CASILPGLAGVGTDTQYF.

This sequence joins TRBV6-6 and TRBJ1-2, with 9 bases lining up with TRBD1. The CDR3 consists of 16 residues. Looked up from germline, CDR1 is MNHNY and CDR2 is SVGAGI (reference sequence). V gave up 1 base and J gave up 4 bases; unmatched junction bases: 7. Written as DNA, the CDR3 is TGTGCCAGCAGTTACTTCGCCGGGACAGGGTTCTATGGCTACACCTTC. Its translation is CASSYFAGTGFYGYTF.

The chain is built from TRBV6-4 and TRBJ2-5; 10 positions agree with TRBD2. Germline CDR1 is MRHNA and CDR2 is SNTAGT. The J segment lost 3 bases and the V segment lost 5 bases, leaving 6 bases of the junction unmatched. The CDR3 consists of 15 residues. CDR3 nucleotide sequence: TGTGCCAGCAGTCCCACCGGGACTAGCGAAGAGACCCAGTACTTC. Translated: CASSPTGTSEETQYF.

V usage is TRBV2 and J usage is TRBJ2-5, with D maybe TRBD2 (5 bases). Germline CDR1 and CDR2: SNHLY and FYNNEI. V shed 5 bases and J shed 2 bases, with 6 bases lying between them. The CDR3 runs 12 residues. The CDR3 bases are TGTGCCAGCAGTACTAGACAAGAGACCCAGTACTTC. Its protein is CASSTRQETQYF. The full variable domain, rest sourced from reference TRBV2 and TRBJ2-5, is EPEVTQTPSHQVTQMGQEVILRCVPISNHLYFYWYRQILGQKVEFLVSFYNNEISEKSEIFDDQFSVERPDGSNFTLKIRSTKLEDSAMYFCASSTRQETQYFGPGTRLLVL.

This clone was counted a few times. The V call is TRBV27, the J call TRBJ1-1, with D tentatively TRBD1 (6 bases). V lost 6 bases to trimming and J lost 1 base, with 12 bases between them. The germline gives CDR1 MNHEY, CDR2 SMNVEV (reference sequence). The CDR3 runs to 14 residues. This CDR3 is CASRDRLSNTEAFF. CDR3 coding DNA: TGTGCCAGCAGGGACAGACTCTCGAACACTGAAGCTTTCTTT.

DNA for the CDR3: TGTGCCATCAGATTAGGGGGGGGGAACAATGAGCAGTTCTTC. Translation gives CAIRLGGGNNEQFF. The chain couples TRBV10-3 to TRBJ2-1, with D possibly being TRBD2 (7 bases). V lost 6 bases to trimming and J lost 5 bases, with 14 bases between them. CDR1 and CDR2 from the germline V gene are ENHRY and SYGVKD. The CDR3 has 14 amino acids.

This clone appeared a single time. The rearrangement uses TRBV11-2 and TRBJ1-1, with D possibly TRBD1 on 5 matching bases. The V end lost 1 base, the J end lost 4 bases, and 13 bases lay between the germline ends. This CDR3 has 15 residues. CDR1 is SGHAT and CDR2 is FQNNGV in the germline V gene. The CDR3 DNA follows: TGTGCCAGCAGCTTAGCTGGACATCCGGGCACTGAAGCTTTCTTT. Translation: CASSLAGHPGTEAFF.

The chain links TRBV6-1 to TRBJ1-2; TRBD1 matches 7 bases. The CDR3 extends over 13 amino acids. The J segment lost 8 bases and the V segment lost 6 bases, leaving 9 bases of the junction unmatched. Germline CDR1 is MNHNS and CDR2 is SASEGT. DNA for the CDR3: TGTGCCAGCAGCGTGGGACAGTTGAAAGGCTACACCTTC. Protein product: CASSVGQLKGYTF.

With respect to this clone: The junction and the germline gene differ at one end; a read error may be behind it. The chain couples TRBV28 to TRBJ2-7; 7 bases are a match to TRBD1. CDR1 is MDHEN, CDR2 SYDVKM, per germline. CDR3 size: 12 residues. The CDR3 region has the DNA TGCGTTACCAGGGGACAGACCTACGAGCAGTACTTC. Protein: CVTRGQTYEQYF.

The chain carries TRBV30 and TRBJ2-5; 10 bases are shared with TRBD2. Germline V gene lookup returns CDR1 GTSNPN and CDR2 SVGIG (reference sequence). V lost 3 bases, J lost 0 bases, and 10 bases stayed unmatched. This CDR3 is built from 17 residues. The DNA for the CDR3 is TGTGCCTGGAGGGGGACTAGCGCCATCTCTTACCAAGAGACCCAGTACTTC. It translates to CAWRGTSAISYQETQYF.

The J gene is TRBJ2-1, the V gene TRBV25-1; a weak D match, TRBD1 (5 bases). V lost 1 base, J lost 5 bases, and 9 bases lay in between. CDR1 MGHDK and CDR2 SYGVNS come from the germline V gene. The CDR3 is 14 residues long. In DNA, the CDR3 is TGTGCCAGCAGTGAATGGGGCCAGAACAATGAGCAGTTCTTC. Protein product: CASSEWGQNNEQFF.

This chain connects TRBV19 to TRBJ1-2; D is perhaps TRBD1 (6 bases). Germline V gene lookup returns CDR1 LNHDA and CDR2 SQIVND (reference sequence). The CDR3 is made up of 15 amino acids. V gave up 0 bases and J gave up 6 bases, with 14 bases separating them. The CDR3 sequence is CASSIDPWTVNGYTF. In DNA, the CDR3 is TGTGCCAGTAGTATAGATCCGTGGACAGTTAATGGCTACACCTTC. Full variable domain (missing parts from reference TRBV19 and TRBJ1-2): DGGITQSPKYLFRKEGQNVTLSCEQNLNHDAMYWYRQDPGQGLRLIYYSQIVNDFQKGDIAEGYSVSREKKESFPLTVTSAQKNPTAFYLCASSIDPWTVNGYTFGSGTRLTVV.

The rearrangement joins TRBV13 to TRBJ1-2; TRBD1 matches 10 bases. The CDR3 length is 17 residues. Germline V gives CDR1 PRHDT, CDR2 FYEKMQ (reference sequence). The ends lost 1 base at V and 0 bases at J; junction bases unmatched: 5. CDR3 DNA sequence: TGTGCCAGCAGCTTAGCATGGACAGGGGGACCTAACTATGGCTACACCTTC. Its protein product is CASSLAWTGGPNYGYTF.

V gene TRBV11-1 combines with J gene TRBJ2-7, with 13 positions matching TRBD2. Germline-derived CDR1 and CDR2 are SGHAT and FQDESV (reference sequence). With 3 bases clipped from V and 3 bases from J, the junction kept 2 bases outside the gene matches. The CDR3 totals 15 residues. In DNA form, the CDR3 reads TGTGCCAGCAGCTTGTGGACTAGCGGGGGCTACGAGCAGTACTTC. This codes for CASSLWTSGGYEQYF.

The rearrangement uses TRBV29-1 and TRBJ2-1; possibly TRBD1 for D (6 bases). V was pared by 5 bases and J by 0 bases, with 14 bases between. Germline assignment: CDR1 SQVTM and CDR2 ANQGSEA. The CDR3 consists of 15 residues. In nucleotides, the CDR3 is TGCAGCGTTCAGGGGTCCACGATCTCCTACAATGAGCAGTTCTTC. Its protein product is CSVQGSTISYNEQFF.

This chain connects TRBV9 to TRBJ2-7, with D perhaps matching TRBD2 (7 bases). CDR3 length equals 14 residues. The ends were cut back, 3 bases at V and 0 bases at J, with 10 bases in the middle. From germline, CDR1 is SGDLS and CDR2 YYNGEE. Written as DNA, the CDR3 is TGTGCCAGCAGCGGGGGGGGCAGCTCCTACGAGCAGTACTTC. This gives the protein CASSGGGSSYEQYF.

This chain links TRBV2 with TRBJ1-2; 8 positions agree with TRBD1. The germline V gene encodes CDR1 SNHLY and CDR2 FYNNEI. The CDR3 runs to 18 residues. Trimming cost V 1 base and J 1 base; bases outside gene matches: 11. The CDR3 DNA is TGTGCCAGCAGTGAAGTGGCAGGGGGCGCAGGTTATAACTATGGCTACACCTTC. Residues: CASSEVAGGAGYNYGYTF.

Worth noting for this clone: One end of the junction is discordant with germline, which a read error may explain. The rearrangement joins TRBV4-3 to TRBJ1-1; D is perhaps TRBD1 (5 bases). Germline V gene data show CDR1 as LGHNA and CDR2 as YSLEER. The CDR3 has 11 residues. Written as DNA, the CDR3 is TGCGCCAGCAGCCAAGATGGGGCGGCGTCTTTT. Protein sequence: CASSQDGAASF.

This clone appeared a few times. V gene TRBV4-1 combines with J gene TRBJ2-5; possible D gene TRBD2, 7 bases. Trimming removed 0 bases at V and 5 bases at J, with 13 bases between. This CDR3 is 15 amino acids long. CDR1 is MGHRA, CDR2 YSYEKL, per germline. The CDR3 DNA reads TGCGCCAGCAGCCAAGACGGGGGGCGCGGGGAGACCCAGTACTTC. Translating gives CASSQDGGRGETQYF.

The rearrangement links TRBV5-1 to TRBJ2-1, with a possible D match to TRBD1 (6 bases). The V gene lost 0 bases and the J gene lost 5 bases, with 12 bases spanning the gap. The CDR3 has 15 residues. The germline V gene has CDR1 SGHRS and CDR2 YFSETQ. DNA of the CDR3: TGCGCCAGCAGCTTGGCGTCGGGACACAACAATGAGCAGTTCTTC. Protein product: CASSLASGHNNEQFF. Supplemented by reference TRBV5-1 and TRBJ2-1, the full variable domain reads KAGVTQTPRYLIKTRGQQVTLSCSPISGHRSVSWYQQTPGQGLQFLFEYFSETQRNKGNFPGRFSGRQFSNSRSEMNVSTLELGDSALYLCASSLASGHNNEQFFGPGTRLTVL.

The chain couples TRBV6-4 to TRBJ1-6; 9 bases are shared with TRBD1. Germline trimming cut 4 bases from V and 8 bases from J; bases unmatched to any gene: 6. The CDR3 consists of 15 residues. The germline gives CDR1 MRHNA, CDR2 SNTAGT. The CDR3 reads CASSALGTGYSPLHF. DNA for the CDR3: TGTGCCAGCAGTGCCCTCGGGACAGGGTATTCACCCCTCCACTTT.

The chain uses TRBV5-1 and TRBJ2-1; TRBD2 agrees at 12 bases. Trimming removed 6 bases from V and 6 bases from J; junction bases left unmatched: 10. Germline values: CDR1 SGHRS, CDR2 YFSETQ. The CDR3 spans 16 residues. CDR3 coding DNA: TGCGCCAGCATCCCGGATCGGACTAGCGGGACCAATGAGCAGTTCTTC. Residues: CASIPDRTSGTNEQFF.

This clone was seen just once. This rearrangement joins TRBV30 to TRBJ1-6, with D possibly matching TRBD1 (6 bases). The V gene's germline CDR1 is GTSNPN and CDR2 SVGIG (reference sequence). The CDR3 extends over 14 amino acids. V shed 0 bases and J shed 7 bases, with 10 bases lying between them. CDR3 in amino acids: CAWSVQGGNSPLHF. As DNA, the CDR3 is TGTGCCTGGAGTGTACAGGGCGGAAATTCACCCCTCCACTTT.

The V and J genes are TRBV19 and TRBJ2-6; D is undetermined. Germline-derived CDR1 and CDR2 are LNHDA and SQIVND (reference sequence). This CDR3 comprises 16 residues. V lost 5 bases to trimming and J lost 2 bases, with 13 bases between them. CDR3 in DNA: TGTGCCAGTAGTGAGGATGGAGCAACTGGGGCCAACGTCCTGACTTTC. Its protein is CASSEDGATGANVLTF.